This is a list of T cell receptor beta chains from one sample in a study of blood T cell repertoires in COVID-19. Some clones are missing from TCRdb's copy, which holds only in-frame ones; the method was immunoSEQ multiplex PCR. The table shows 350,000 or so clones, with roughly 86% occurring only once. The sequenced sample consisted of PBMCs or T cells enriched from blood (not recorded which). The receptors were sampled from a woman in her thirties who had been exposed to COVID-19. The CDR3 runs from the conserved cysteine through the conserved F or W. A D gene is named only where the DNA matches it firmly. Clone size is stated in some rows and not others, as once, few, many or a class when expanded.

clone size,J gene,D gene,V gene,CDR3 DNA,CDR3 protein
-,TRBJ1-5,-,TRBV2,TGTGCCAGCAGTGGAGCCAGAAACAATCAGCCCCAGCATTTT,CASSGARNNQPQHF
-,TRBJ2-1,-,TRBV5-4,TGTGCCAGCAGCGGGGGGAATGAGCAGTTCTTC,CASSGGNEQFF
once,TRBJ2-1,-,TRBV3-1/TRBV3-2,TGTGCCAGCAGCCAAGCTGTAAGCGGGCGATACAATGAGCAGTTCTTC,CASSQAVSGRYNEQFF
few,TRBJ2-7,TRBD1,TRBV27,TGTGCCAGCAGTCCTCCCCCGGGACAGGGGCATCAGCAGTACTTC,CASSPPPGQGHQQYF
-,TRBJ2-7,TRBD2,TRBV27,TGTGCCAGCAGTTTGGGGCTAGCGGGAACCTACGAGCAGTACTTC,CASSLGLAGTYEQYF
-,TRBJ1-4,-,TRBV12-5,TGTGCTAGTCGAGGTAGATATGAAAAACTGTTTTTT,CASRGRYEKLFF
-,TRBJ2-2,-,TRBV2,TGTGCCAGCAGTGAAGAGTCAGGGCGGAACACCGGGGAGCTGTTTTTT,CASSEESGRNTGELFF
-,TRBJ2-2,TRBD2,TRBV5-5,TGTGCCAGCAGCTATGGACTAGCGGGAGGTGTCGGGGAGCTGTTTTTT,CASSYGLAGGVGELFF
-,TRBJ1-2,-,TRBV7-9,TGTGCCAGCAGCTTAGGGGCAGACTATGGCTACACCTTC,CASSLGADYGYTF
-,TRBJ1-2,-,TRBV28,TGTGCCAGCAGTTTAAGGGGGAAGAGCTATGGCTACACCTTC,CASSLRGKSYGYTF
-,TRBJ2-2,-,TRBV12-3/TRBV12-4,TGTGCCAGCTCTAAGTCGACCGGGGAGCTGTTTTTT,CASSKSTGELFF
-,TRBJ1-1,TRBD1,TRBV18,TGTGCCAGCTCCCCGGGACAGGGCAGGAACACTGAAGCTTTCTTT,CASSPGQGRNTEAFF
once,TRBJ2-1,TRBD2,TRBV27,TGTGCCAGCAGGGGAGGGGAAAGAAGAGACAATGAGCAGTTCTTC,CASRGGERRDNEQFF
-,TRBJ1-5,-,TRBV7-8,TGTGCCAGCAGCACGGGGACTCTAAATCAGCCCCAGCATTTT,CASSTGTLNQPQHF
-,TRBJ1-1,TRBD1,TRBV6-1,TGTGCCAGCAGTGAATTGACAGGGTCGGCATTT,CASSELTGSAF
-,TRBJ2-1,TRBD1,TRBV29-1,TGCAGCGTTTCGACAGGGGTCTCCTACAATGAGCAGTTCTTC,CSVSTGVSYNEQFF
-,TRBJ2-1,TRBD2,TRBV27,TGTGCCAGCAGTCCCCAGCGGGGGGCGGGAACATACAATGAGCAGTTCTTC,CASSPQRGAGTYNEQFF
-,TRBJ2-7,TRBD1,TRBV28,TGTGCCAGCTCCTTTCGACAGGGGCTCATCTTTTCCTACGAGCAGTACTTC,CASSFRQGLIFSYEQYF
-,TRBJ1-2,TRBD1,TRBV6-5,TGTGCCAGCCGTCACAGGGGGGAACACTATGGCTACACCTTC,CASRHRGEHYGYTF
-,TRBJ2-3,TRBD2,TRBV7-3,TGTGCCAGCAGCTTAAAGGTAGCGGGAGGCCAGACAGATACGCAGTATTTT,CASSLKVAGGQTDTQYF
-,TRBJ2-7,TRBD2,TRBV5-4,TGTGCCAGCAGCTTTCGCGGGAGCTCATACGAGCAGTACTTC,CASSFRGSSYEQYF
-,TRBJ1-1,TRBD1,TRBV19,TGTGCCAGTAGCCGGGACAGGGGGAACACTGAAGCTTTCTTT,CASSRDRGNTEAFF
-,TRBJ1-2,TRBD1,TRBV19,TGTGCCAGCCGTGAGGGCAGGGGGCTTAGTGGCTACACCTTC,CASREGRGLSGYTF
-,TRBJ1-4,-,TRBV25-1,TGTGCCAGCAGTGAATTAGAACAGAAGAATGAAAAACTGTTTTTT,CASSELEQKNEKLFF
-,TRBJ1-5,-,TRBV7-8,TGTGCCAGCAGCTTAGGCCAGGGAGGCAGTCAGCCCCAGCATTTT,CASSLGQGGSQPQHF
-,TRBJ2-1,TRBD1,TRBV3-1/TRBV3-2,TGTGCCAGCAGCCAAGGTGTCGGGACAGGGAGGGGGAATGAGCAGTTCTTC,CASSQGVGTGRGNEQFF
-,TRBJ1-2,TRBD1,TRBV27,TGTGCCAGCAGTCCCGACAGGGGCAGAGGCTACACCTTC,CASSPDRGRGYTF
-,TRBJ2-1,TRBD1,TRBV11-3,TGTGCCAGCAGCCCCGGACAGGGCGGTAGGTACAATGAGCAGTTCTTC,CASSPGQGGRYNEQFF
-,TRBJ1-2,TRBD1,TRBV9,TGTGCCAGCAGCGTAGTGGGACAGGGCGCCTATGGCTACACCTTC,CASSVVGQGAYGYTF
-,TRBJ2-5,TRBD2,TRBV7-9,TGTGCCAGCAGCTTAAAGAGGGTAGCGGGCAAAGAGACCCAGTACTTC,CASSLKRVAGKETQYF
few,TRBJ1-1,TRBD1,TRBV7-2,TGTGCCAGCAGTTACGGACAGGTGAACACTGAAGCTTTCTTT,CASSYGQVNTEAFF
-,TRBJ1-4,-,TRBV11-2,TGTGCCAGCAGCTTAGGTCGCCAGGCTAATGAAAAACTGTTTTTT,CASSLGRQANEKLFF
-,TRBJ2-1,TRBD2,TRBV12-5,TGTGCTAGTGGTTTGGTCCCTACTAGCGGAGCGGGGAATGAGCAGTTCTTC,CASGLVPTSGAGNEQFF
-,TRBJ1-2,-,TRBV6-5,TGTGCCAGCAGTTGGTTAGGGGGGGCGCGGGGCTATGGCTACACCTTC,CASSWLGGARGYGYTF
-,TRBJ2-1,TRBD2,TRBV24-1,TGTGCCACCAGTGAAGGGACTAGCAGGGCGGGTGAGCAGTTCTTC,CATSEGTSRAGEQFF
-,TRBJ1-3,-,TRBV10-3,TGTGCCATCAGTGACGGGGTTACTGGAAACACCATATATTTT,CAISDGVTGNTIYF
few,TRBJ1-3,-,TRBV7-6,TGTGCCAGCAGCCCCCGGGGGGGCATCTCTGGAAACACCATATATTTT,CASSPRGGISGNTIYF
once,TRBJ2-7,TRBD1,TRBV18,TGTGCCAGCTCACCCCAGGTTTCCGGGACAGGGTCTTCCGAGCAGTACTTC,CASSPQVSGTGSSEQYF
-,TRBJ2-5,TRBD2,TRBV28,TGTGCCAGCAGGCCAGGGAGGGAGGAGACCCAGTACTTC,CASRPGREETQYF
-,TRBJ2-7,TRBD1,TRBV30,TGTGCCTGGAGCCTCCTCCGACAGGGCGCCTACGAGCAGTACTTC,CAWSLLRQGAYEQYF
-,TRBJ1-1,TRBD1,TRBV7-8,TGTGCCAGCAGCTGGGCGACAGGGCCATACTTAAACACTGAAGCTTTCTTT,CASSWATGPYLNTEAFF
-,TRBJ1-1,-,TRBV5-1,TGCGCCAGCAGCTTGGATCCAGGGTTGAACACTGAAGCTTTCTTT,CASSLDPGLNTEAFF
-,TRBJ1-2,-,TRBV18,TGTGCCAGCTCACCACCCCAGGGCCCTAACTATGGCTACACCTTC,CASSPPQGPNYGYTF
-,TRBJ1-1,-,TRBV21-1,TGTGCCAGCAGCACGCCGGGGGTAATGGCTGAAGCTTTCTTT,CASSTPGVMAEAFF
-,TRBJ1-5,-,TRBV7-6,TGTGCCAGCAGCGTCGGGCAGGGGATAGGTCAGCCCCAGCATTTT,CASSVGQGIGQPQHF
-,TRBJ2-7,-,TRBV7-2,TGTGCCAGCAGCTTTCAGGGCATGGTGAGCTCCTACGAGCAGTACTTC,CASSFQGMVSSYEQYF
-,TRBJ2-2,-,TRBV19,TGTGCCAGCCTTACTTGGAACACCGGGGAGCTGTTTTTT,CASLTWNTGELFF
-,TRBJ1-1,-,TRBV14,TGTGCCAGCAGCCAAGATAGGGGGAACACTGAAGCTTTCTTT,CASSQDRGNTEAFF
-,TRBJ2-7,TRBD2,TRBV5-4,TGTGCCAGCAGCCCGGGACTAGCGGGCTTCTACGAGCAGTACTTC,CASSPGLAGFYEQYF
-,TRBJ2-1,-,TRBV24-1,TGTGCCACCAGTGTTAGGTCTCACAGGGTCAATTACAATGAGCAGTTCTTC,CATSVRSHRVNYNEQFF
-,TRBJ1-1,-,TRBV7-3,TGTGCCAGCAGCGCAGGGGACGAAGCTTTCTTT,CASSAGDEAFF
-,TRBJ2-3,TRBD1,TRBV7-9,TGTGCCAGCAGGGAGACAGGGGATTGGACAGATACGCAGTATTTT,CASRETGDWTDTQYF
-,TRBJ1-3,TRBD1,TRBV7-9,TGTGCCAGCAGCTTCGCCGACAGGGGCTCTGGAAACACCATATATTTT,CASSFADRGSGNTIYF